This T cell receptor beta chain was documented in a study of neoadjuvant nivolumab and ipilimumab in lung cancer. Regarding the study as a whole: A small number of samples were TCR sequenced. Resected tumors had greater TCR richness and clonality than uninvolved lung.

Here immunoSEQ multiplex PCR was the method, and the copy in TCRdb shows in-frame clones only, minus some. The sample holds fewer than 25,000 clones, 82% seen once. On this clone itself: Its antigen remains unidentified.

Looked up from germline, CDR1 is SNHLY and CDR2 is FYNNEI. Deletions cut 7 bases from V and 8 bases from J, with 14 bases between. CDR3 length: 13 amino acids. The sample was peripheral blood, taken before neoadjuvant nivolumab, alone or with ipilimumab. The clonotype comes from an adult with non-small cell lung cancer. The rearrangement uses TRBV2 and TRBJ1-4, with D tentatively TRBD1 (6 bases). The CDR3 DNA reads TGTGCCAGCATTGGGGGGGCGAGGGAAAAACTGTTTTTT. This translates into CASIGGAREKLFF.